One T cell receptor beta chain is described in this entry. Between the trimmed V and J ends, which lost 3 bases and 0 bases, there was a span of 6 bases. The CDR3 contains 14 residues. Per the germline V gene, CDR1 is GTSNPN and CDR2 is SVGIG (reference sequence). Researchers ran the PCR with 60 Vbeta and 13 Jbeta primers. Data came from immunoSEQ multiplex PCR; TCRdb stores just in-frame clones and leaves some out. The table has fewer than 200,000 clones, over 75% seen once. This specimen belongs to a study of cytomegalovirus exposure and HLA in healthy donors. The V and J genes are TRBV30 and TRBJ1-6; D gene unclear. The specimen was PBMCs. The source of this sequence is a young woman in good health and CMV-seronegative. The chain's CDR3 is CAWRLSSYNSPLHF. The CDR3 DNA reads TGTGCCTGGAGGCTTAGCTCCTATAATTCACCCCTCCACTTT.